Sequencing of this TCR beta chain was carried out in a study of pediatric ulcerative colitis. Each sample received Survey-level depth of up to 500,000 reads. Measured with immunoSEQ multiplex PCR; TCRdb has only the in-frame clones, and not every one. Of roughly 64,000 clones listed, 70% to 90% were seen once; the top ten hold nearly 3.5%. The study's findings and limits: Blood-rectal clonal overlap within each person was significantly higher in ulcerative colitis patients than controls. Rectal repertoires separated controls, mild-moderate and acute severe colitis.

This clone occurred a few times. Its matching antigen is unknown. The sequence was obtained from a boy younger than 18 with severe ulcerative colitis. The sequencing input was blood.

For the CDR3, the DNA is TGTGCCAGCAGCTCGCTAACAGGGATCGGCTATGGCTACACCTTC. Encoded protein: CASSSLTGIGYGYTF. The rearrangement uses TRBV12-1 and TRBJ1-2; TRBD1, the table's D call, was not compared with the DNA. TRBV12-1 corresponds to a pseudogene. This CDR3 comprises 15 residues.